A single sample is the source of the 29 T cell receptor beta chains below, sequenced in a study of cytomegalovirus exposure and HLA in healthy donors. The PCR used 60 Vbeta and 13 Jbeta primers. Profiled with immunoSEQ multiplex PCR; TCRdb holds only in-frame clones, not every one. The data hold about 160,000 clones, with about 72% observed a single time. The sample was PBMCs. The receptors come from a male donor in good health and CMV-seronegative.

CDR3 protein: CASSLASKETQYF. The CDR3 DNA sequence: TGCGCCAGCAGCTTGGCCAGTAAAGAGACCCAGTACTTC. V gene TRBV5-1 combines with J gene TRBJ2-5; D gene ambiguous. The CDR3 is 13 residues long. Between the trimmed V and J ends, which lost 0 bases and 3 bases, there was a span of 6 bases. CDR1 and CDR2 from the germline V gene are SGHRS and YFSETQ.

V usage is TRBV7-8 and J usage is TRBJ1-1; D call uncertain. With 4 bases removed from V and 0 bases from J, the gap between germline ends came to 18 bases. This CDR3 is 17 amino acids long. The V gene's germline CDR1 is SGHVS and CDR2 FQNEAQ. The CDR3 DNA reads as TGTGCCAGCAGCTACCCTTTGGGCCGACCCTTGAACACTGAAGCTTTCTTT. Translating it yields CASSYPLGRPLNTEAFF. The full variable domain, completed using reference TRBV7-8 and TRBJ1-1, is GAGVSQSPRYKVAKRGQDVALRCDPISGHVSLFWYQQALGQGPEFLTYFQNEAQLDKSGLPSDRFFAERPEGSVSTLKIQRTQQEDSAVYLCASSYPLGRPLNTEAFFGQGTRLTVV.

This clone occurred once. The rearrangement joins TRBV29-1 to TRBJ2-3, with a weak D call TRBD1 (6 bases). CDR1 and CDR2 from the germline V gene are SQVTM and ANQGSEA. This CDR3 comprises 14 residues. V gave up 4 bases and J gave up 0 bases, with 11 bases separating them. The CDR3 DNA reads TGCAGCGTTGCCCCAGGGGCCAGCACAGATACGCAGTATTTT. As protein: CSVAPGASTDTQYF.

The CDR3 loop is CASSGTGTGEQPQHF. The CDR3 nucleotides are TGTGCCAGCAGTGGAACCGGGACAGGGGAACAGCCCCAGCATTTT. The genes are TRBV28 and TRBJ1-5; 10 bases agree with TRBD1. V was pared by 5 bases and J by 7 bases, with 8 bases of the junction left unmatched. The length of the CDR3 is 15 residues. Germline CDR1 is MDHEN and CDR2 is SYDVKM. Drawing the rest from reference TRBV28 and TRBJ1-5, the complete variable domain is DVKVTQSSRYLVKRTGEKVFLECVQDMDHENMFWYRQDPGLGLRLIYFSYDVKMKEKGDIPEGYSVSREKKERFSLILESASTNQTSMYLCASSGTGTGEQPQHFGDGTRLSIL.

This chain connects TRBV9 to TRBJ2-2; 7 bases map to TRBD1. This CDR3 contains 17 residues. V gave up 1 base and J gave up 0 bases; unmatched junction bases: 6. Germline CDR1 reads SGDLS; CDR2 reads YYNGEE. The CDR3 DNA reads TGTGCCAGCAGCGTACAAGGGACAGCCTCGAACACCGGGGAGCTGTTTTTT. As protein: CASSVQGTASNTGELFF.

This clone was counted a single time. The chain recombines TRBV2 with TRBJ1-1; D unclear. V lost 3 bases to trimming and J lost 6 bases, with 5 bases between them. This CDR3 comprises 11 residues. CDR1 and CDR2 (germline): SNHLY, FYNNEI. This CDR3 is CASSDYPEAFF. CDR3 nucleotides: TGTGCCAGCAGTGATTATCCTGAAGCTTTCTTT.

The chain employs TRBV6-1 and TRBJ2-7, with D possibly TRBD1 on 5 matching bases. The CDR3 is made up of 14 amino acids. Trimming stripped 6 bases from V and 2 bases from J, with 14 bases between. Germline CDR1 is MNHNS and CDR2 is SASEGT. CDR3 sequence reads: CASRVIQETYEQYF. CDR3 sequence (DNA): TGTGCCAGCAGGGTCATACAGGAGACCTACGAGCAGTACTTC.

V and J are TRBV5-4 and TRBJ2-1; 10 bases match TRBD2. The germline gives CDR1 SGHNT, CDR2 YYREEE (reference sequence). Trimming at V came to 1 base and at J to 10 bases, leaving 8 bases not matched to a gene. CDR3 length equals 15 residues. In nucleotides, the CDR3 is TGTGCCAGCAGCTTGTTAGCGGGAGGCCTCGAGGAGCAGTTCTTC. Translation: CASSLLAGGLEEQFF.

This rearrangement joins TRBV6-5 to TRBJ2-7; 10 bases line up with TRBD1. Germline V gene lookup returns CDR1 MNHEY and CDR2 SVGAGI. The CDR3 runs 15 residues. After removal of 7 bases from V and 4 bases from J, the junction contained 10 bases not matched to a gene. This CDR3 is CASTPDVGQGYEQYF. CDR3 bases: TGTGCCAGCACCCCTGACGTGGGACAGGGGTACGAGCAGTACTTC.

The DNA for the CDR3 is TGTGCCAGCAGTGTTCAGATGAACACTGAAGCTTTCTTT. Translation: CASSVQMNTEAFF. V and J are TRBV6-1 and TRBJ1-1, with D hard to call. CDR1 is MNHNS and CDR2 is SASEGT in the germline V gene. CDR3 length equals 13 residues. V lost 4 bases and J lost 0, with 6 bases in between.

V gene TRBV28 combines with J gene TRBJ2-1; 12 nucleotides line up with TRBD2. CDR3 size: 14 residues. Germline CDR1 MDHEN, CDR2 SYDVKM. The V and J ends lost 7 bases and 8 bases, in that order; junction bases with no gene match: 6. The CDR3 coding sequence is TGTGCCAGCAACCCTAGCGGGAGGGCCCATGAGCAGTTCTTC. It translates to CASNPSGRAHEQFF.

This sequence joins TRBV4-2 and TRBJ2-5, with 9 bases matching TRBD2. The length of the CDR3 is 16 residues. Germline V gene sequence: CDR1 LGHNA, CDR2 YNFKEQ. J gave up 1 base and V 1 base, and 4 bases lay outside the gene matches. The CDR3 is CASSQGRGGLQETQYF. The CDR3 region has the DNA TGTGCCAGCAGCCAAGGGCGGGGGGGCCTCCAAGAGACCCAGTACTTC.

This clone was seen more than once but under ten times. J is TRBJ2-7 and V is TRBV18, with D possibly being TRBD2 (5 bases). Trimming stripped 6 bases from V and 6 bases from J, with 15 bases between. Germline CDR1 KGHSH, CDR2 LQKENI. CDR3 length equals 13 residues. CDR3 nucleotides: TGTGCCAGCTCCCGCGGGTCGGAGAGCGAGCAGTACTTC. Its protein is CASSRGSESEQYF. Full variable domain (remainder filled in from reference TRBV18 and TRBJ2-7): NAGVMQNPRHLVRRRGQEARLRCSPMKGHSHVYWYRQLPEEGLKFMVYLQKENIIDESGMPKERFSAEFPKEGPSILRIQQVVRGDSAAYFCASSRGSESEQYFGPGTRLTVT.

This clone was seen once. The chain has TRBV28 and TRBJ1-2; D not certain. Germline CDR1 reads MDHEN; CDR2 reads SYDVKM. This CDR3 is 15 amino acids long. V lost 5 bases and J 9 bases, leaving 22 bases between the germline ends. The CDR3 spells CASSTTPSRPPSYTF. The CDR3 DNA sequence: TGTGCCAGCAGTACCACCCCCTCCAGGCCTCCGAGCTACACCTTC.

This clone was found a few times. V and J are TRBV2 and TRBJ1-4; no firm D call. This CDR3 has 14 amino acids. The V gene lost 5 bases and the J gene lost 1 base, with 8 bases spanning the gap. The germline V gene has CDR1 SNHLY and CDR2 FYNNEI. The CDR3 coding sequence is TGTGCCAGCAGTACCGACATAACTAATGAAAAACTGTTTTTT. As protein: CASSTDITNEKLFF.

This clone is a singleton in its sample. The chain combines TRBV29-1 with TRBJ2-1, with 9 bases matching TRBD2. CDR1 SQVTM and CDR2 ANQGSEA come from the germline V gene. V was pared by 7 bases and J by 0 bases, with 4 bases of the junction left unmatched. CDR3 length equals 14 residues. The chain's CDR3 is CSASGASSYNEQFF. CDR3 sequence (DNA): TGCAGCGCTAGCGGGGCCAGCTCCTACAATGAGCAGTTCTTC.

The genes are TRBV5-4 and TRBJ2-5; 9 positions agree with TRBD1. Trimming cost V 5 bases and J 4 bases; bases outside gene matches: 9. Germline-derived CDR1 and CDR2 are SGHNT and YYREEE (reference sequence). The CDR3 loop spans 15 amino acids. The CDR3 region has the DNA TGTGCCAGCAGACCTATCACAGGGGGCGCAGAGACCCAGTACTTC. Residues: CASRPITGGAETQYF.

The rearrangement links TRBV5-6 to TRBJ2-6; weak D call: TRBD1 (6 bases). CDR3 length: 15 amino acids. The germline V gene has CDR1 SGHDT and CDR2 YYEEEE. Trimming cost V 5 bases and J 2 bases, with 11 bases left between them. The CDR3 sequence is CASSFTGTGANVLTF. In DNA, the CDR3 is TGTGCCAGCAGTTTTACAGGGACTGGGGCCAACGTCCTGACTTTC.

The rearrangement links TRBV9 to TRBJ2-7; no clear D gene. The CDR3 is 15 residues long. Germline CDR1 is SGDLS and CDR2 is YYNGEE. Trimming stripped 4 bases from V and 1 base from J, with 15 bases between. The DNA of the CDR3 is TGTGCCAGCAGCCCTCTCTCGGGTGAATCCTACGAGCAGTACTTC. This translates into CASSPLSGESYEQYF.

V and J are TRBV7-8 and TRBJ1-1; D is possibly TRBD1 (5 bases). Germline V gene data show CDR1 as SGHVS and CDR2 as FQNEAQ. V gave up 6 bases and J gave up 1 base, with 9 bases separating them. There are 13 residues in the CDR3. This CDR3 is CASRIQENTEAFF. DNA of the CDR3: TGTGCCAGCAGGATACAGGAGAACACTGAAGCTTTCTTT.

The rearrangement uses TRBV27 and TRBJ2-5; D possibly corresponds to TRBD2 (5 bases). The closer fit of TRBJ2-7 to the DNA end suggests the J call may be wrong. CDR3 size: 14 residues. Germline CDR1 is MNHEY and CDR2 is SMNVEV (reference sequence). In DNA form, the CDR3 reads TGTGCCAGCAGTTTATCGGGCCTGCGGGACGAGCAGTACTTC. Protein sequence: CASSLSGLRDEQYF.

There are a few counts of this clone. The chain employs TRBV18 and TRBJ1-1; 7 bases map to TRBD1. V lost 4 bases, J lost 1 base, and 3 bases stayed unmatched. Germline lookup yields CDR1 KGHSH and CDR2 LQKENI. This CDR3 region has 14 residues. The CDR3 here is CASSRGTANTEAFF. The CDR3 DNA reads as TGTGCCAGCTCACGGGGGACAGCGAACACTGAAGCTTTCTTT.

The CDR3 spells CASSSGTSRTDTQYF. DNA for the CDR3: TGCGCCAGCAGCTCCGGGACTAGCCGCACAGATACGCAGTATTTT. V usage is TRBV5-1 and J usage is TRBJ2-3; 9 bases line up with TRBD2. CDR1 SGHRS and CDR2 YFSETQ come from the germline V gene. The V segment lost 3 bases and the J segment 1 base; nucleotides outside the gene matches: 3. CDR3 length: 15 amino acids.

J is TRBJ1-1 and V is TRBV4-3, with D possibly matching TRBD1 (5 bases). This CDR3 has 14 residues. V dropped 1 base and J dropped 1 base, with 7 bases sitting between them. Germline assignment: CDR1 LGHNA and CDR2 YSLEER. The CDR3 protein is CASSQGDRNTEAFF. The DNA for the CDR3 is TGCGCCAGCAGCCAAGGAGACAGGAACACTGAAGCTTTCTTT.

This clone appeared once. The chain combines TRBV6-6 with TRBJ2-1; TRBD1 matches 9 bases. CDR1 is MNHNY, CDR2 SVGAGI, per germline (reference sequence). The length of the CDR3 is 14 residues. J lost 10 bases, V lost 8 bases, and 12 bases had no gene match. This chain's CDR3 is CASGSGTGTGEQFF. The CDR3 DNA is TGTGCCAGCGGCTCCGGGACAGGGACGGGGGAGCAGTTCTTC.

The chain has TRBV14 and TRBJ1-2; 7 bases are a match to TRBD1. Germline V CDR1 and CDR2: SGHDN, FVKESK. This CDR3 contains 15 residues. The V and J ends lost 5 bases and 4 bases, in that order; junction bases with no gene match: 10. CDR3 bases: TGTGCCAGCAGCGGACGACAGGGTCGGAGCTATGGCTACACCTTC. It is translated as CASSGRQGRSYGYTF.

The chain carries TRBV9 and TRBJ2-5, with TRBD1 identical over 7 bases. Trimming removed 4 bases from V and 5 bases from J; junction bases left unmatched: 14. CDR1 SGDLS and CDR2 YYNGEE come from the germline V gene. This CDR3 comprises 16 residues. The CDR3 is CASSRPGTVFSETQYF. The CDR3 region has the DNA TGTGCCAGCAGCCGTCCCGGGACAGTTTTTAGTGAGACCCAGTACTTC.

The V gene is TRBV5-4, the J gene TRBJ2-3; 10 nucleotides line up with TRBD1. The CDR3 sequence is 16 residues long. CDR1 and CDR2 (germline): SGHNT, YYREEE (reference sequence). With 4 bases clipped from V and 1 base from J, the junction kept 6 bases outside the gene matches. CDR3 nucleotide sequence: TGTGCCAGCAGCATCGGGACAGGGGTGGGCACAGATACGCAGTATTTT. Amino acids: CASSIGTGVGTDTQYF.

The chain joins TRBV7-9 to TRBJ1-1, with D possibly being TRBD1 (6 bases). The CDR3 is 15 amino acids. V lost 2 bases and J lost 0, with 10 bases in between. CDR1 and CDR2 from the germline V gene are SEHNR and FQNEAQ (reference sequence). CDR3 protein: CASSLTQGMNTEAFF. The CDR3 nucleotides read TGTGCCAGCAGCTTAACCCAGGGGATGAACACTGAAGCTTTCTTT. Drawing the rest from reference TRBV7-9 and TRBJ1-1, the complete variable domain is DTGVSQNPRHKITKRGQNVTFRCDPISEHNRLYWYRQTLGQGPEFLTYFQNEAQLEKSRLLSDRFSAERPKGSFSTLEIQRTEQGDSAMYLCASSLTQGMNTEAFFGQGTRLTVV.